This passage covers 15 T cell receptor beta chains from one sample sequenced in a study of Ad26.COV2.S vaccination and SARS-CoV-2 variants. Regarding treatment: over 15 received Ad26.COV2.S at low or high dose, single or two shots; about 5 received placebo; per-sample allocation not given. On day 63 after the first injection, vaccine and placebo recipients gave samples. Using immunoSEQ multiplex PCR, the repertoire was profiled, and TCRdb retains in-frame clones only, with some absent. Among about 680,000 clones, roughly 90% were seen once, and the ten largest hold roughly 1.5%. The sample was peripheral blood, taken in a trial of Ad26.COV2.S vaccine versus placebo. The receptors here all came from a person aged 18-60 years who received the Ad26.COV2.S COVID-19 vaccine or a placebo.

The chain combines TRBV6-6 with TRBJ2-5; D is undetermined. The V and J ends lost 2 bases and 5 bases respectively, with 12 bases between them. Germline V gives CDR1 MNHNY, CDR2 SVGAGI (reference sequence). The CDR3 contains 14 residues. The CDR3 nucleotides are TGTGCCAGCAGTTACCTCGGGCAGCAGGAGACCCAGTACTTC. It translates to CASSYLGQQETQYF.

The chain links TRBV2 to TRBJ2-1; 11 bases align to TRBD2. This CDR3 has 15 residues. Germline V gene sequence: CDR1 SNHLY, CDR2 FYNNEI. With 9 bases clipped from V and 6 bases from J, the junction kept 10 bases outside the gene matches. The CDR3 loop reads CASGQDSGGANEQFF. As DNA, the CDR3 is TGTGCCAGTGGTCAGGATAGCGGGGGGGCCAATGAGCAGTTCTTC.

The J gene is TRBJ2-5, the V gene TRBV6-5; TRBD1 agrees at 7 bases. The CDR3 extends over 15 amino acids. CDR1 and CDR2 from the germline V gene are MNHEY and SVGAGI. Losses at the gene ends were 6 bases for V and 3 bases for J; bases not matched to a gene: 10. The CDR3 DNA reads as TGTGCCAGCAGCCACAGGGGCCCCCGGGAAGAGACCCAGTACTTC. As protein: CASSHRGPREETQYF.

Turning to this clone: This sample also contains other DNA sequences that code for the same CDR3. This chain connects TRBV7-3 to TRBJ2-2; TRBD1 matches 7 bases. CDR1 and CDR2 from the germline V gene are SGHTA and FQGTGA. The J segment lost 0 bases and the V segment lost 5 bases, leaving 3 bases of the junction unmatched. CDR3 length: 15 residues. The chain's CDR3 is CASSPQGANTGELFF. The CDR3 DNA sequence: TGTGCCAGCAGCCCCCAGGGGGCGAACACCGGGGAGCTGTTTTTT.

As concerns this clone: Other DNA sequences from this sample encode an identical CDR3 as well. The chain is built from TRBV7-2 and TRBJ1-2; 10 nucleotides line up with TRBD1. The CDR3 covers 13 residues. Per the germline V gene, CDR1 is SGHTA and CDR2 is FQGNSA. J lost 5 bases, V lost 4 bases, and 1 base had no gene match. The CDR3: CASSSGQGYGYTF. CDR3 sequence (DNA): TGTGCCAGCAGCTCGGGACAGGGGTATGGCTACACCTTC.

The chain links TRBV5-4 to TRBJ1-3; D may be TRBD1 (6 bases). This CDR3 spans 15 amino acids. The germline V gene encodes CDR1 SGHNT and CDR2 YYREEE (reference sequence). Trimming removed 1 base from V and 3 bases from J, with 11 bases in between. The CDR3 sequence: CASSLFGGFGNTIYF. The CDR3 nucleotides are TGTGCCAGCAGCTTGTTCGGGGGCTTTGGAAACACCATATATTTT.

The chain is built from TRBV4-3 and TRBJ1-4, with D maybe TRBD1 (5 bases). The ends were cut back, 0 bases at V and 5 bases at J, with 13 bases in the middle. Germline V gene lookup returns CDR1 LGHNA and CDR2 YSLEER. The CDR3 consists of 16 residues. The CDR3 sequence is CASSQDRWGRNEKLFF. DNA of the CDR3: TGCGCCAGCAGCCAAGATCGATGGGGGAGAAATGAAAAACTGTTTTTT.

J is TRBJ2-2 and V is TRBV5-1; 8 positions match TRBD2. The CDR3 sequence is 15 residues long. Losses at the gene ends were 2 bases for V and 6 bases for J; bases not matched to a gene: 6. Germline lookup yields CDR1 SGHRS and CDR2 YFSETQ. CDR3 protein: CASSFAGGFAGELFF. As DNA, the CDR3 is TGCGCCAGCAGCTTTGCGGGGGGTTTCGCCGGGGAGCTGTTTTTT.

The table lists this clone with a few counts. The V call is TRBV3-1 (or the pseudogene TRBV3-2), the J call TRBJ2-2, with D unclear. Germline lookup yields CDR1 LGHDT and CDR2 YNNKEL (reference sequence). The CDR3 is 12 amino acids. V lost 4 bases to trimming and J lost 1 base, with 1 base between them. The DNA of the CDR3 is TGTGCCAGCAGCCTGAACACCGGGGAGCTGTTTTTT. Translated: CASSLNTGELFF.

The chain is built from TRBV6-5 and TRBJ1-3; D perhaps matches TRBD1 (5 bases). Germline lookup yields CDR1 MNHEY and CDR2 SVGAGI. CDR3 size: 15 residues. V shed 0 bases and J shed 8 bases, with 14 bases lying between them. CDR3 DNA sequence: TGTGCCAGCAGTTACTCGGGAAGGGGCCGGTACACCATATATTTT. This encodes CASSYSGRGRYTIYF.

This clone turned up a few times. The rearrangement uses TRBV5-4 and TRBJ1-6; 7 bases agree with TRBD1. Germline V gives CDR1 SGHNT, CDR2 YYREEE (reference sequence). This CDR3 is built from 15 residues. With V trimmed by 4 bases and J by 5 bases, 6 bases remained unmatched. The CDR3 loop is CASSPKTGNNSPLHF. In DNA form, the CDR3 reads TGTGCCAGCAGCCCAAAGACAGGGAATAATTCACCCCTCCACTTT.

The rearrangement joins TRBV7-8 to TRBJ1-3; D remains ambiguous. Trimming took off 1 base at V and 0 bases at J, with 7 bases between the two ends. The CDR3 length is 15 residues. Germline assignment: CDR1 SGHVS and CDR2 FQNEAQ. The CDR3 coding sequence is TGTGCCAGCAGCTTAGAGGTCACCTCTGGAAACACCATATATTTT. As protein: CASSLEVTSGNTIYF.

A word on this clone: This sample also contains other DNA sequences that code for the same CDR3. The chain has TRBV18 and TRBJ2-4; the D gene is possibly TRBD2 (7 bases). The ends were cut back, 2 bases at V and 6 bases at J, with 14 bases in the middle. Germline V gene data show CDR1 as KGHSH and CDR2 as LQKENI. CDR3 length: 15 residues. The CDR3 DNA reads as TGTGCCAGCTCACCAGGCAACAGGGAGGGAAACATTCAGTACTTC. This gives the protein CASSPGNREGNIQYF.

The V and J genes are TRBV7-2 and TRBJ2-1; TRBD1 aligns across 8 bases. V was pared by 5 bases and J by 2 bases, with 11 bases of the junction left unmatched. In germline, CDR1 is SGHTA, CDR2 FQGNSA. CDR3 length equals 17 residues. The CDR3 sequence: CASSRRVQGAPYNEQFF. DNA for the CDR3: TGTGCCAGCAGCCGGAGGGTGCAGGGGGCGCCCTACAATGAGCAGTTCTTC.

Written as DNA, the CDR3 is TGTGCCAGCAGTTACTCTGGGACTAGTTACAATGAGCAGTTCTTC. It yields the protein CASSYSGTSYNEQFF. The rearrangement joins TRBV6-5 to TRBJ2-1; 8 bases map to TRBD2. Germline CDR1 reads MNHEY; CDR2 reads SVGAGI. The trim removed 0 bases at V and 4 bases at J, leaving 2 bases unmatched. The CDR3 length is 15 residues.